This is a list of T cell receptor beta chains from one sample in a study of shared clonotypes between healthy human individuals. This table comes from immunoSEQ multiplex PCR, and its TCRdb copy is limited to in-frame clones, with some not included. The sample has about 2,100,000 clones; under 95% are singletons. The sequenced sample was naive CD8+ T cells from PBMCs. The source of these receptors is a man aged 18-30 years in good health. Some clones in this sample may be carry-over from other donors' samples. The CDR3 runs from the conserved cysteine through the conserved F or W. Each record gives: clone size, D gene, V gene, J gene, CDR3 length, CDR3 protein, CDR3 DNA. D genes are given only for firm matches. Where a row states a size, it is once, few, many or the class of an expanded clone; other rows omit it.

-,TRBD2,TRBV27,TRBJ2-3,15,CASSFGGRSTDTQYF,TGTGCCAGCAGTTTTGGCGGGAGGAGCACAGATACGCAGTATTTT
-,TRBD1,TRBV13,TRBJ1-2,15,CASSSRVSGGSGYTF,TGTGCCAGCAGCTCGCGCGTATCAGGGGGCTCTGGCTACACCTTC
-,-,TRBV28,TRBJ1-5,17,CASSPHPSLGGDQPQHF,TGTGCCAGCAGTCCCCATCCCAGTTTGGGGGGGGATCAGCCCCAGCATTTT
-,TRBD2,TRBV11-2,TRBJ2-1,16,CASRGTSGSSYNEQFF,TGTGCCAGCAGGGGGACTAGCGGGAGCTCCTACAATGAGCAGTTCTTC
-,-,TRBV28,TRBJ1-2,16,CASSHPSEELNYGYTF,TGTGCCAGCAGCCACCCGTCAGAAGAACTTAACTATGGCTACACCTTC
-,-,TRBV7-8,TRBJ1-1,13,CASSLAPNTEAFF,TGTGCCAGCAGCTTAGCTCCGAACACTGAAGCTTTCTTT
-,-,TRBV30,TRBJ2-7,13,CAWSPVLFYEQYF,TGTGCCTGGAGCCCGGTCCTTTTCTACGAGCAGTACTTC
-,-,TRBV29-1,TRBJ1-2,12,CSVSGVDYGYTF,TGCAGCGTTAGCGGGGTTGATTATGGCTACACCTTC
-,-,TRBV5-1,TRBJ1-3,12,CASSLEGNTIYF,TGCGCCAGCAGCTTGGAAGGAAACACCATATATTTT
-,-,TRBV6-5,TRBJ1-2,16,CASSYSGHGIVDGYTF,TGTGCCAGCAGTTACTCGGGACACGGGATCGTGGATGGCTACACCTTC
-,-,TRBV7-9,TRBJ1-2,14,CASSPAQGNYGYTF,TGTGCCAGCAGCCCAGCCCAGGGGAACTATGGCTACACCTTC
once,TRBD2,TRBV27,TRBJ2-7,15,CASSLSVAGVPEQYF,TGTGCCAGCAGTTTATCAGTAGCGGGAGTACCCGAGCAGTACTTC
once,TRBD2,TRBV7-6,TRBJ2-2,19,CASSLRLAGALLDTGELFF,TGTGCCAGCAGCTTAAGACTAGCGGGAGCCCTTTTAGACACCGGGGAGCTGTTTTTT
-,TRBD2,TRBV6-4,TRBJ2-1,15,CASSPRGTSFNEQFF,TGTGCCAGCAGCCCCAGAGGGACTAGCTTCAATGAGCAGTTCTTC
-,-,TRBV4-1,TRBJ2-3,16,CASSVIRVGATDTQYF,TGCGCCAGCAGCGTAATCCGCGTTGGAGCCACAGATACGCAGTATTTT
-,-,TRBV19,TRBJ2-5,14,CASSSSAEEETQYF,TGTGCCAGTAGTTCCTCAGCCGAAGAAGAGACCCAGTACTTC
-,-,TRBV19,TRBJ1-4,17,CASSISPWDGNNEKLFF,TGTGCCAGTAGTATCTCGCCTTGGGACGGGAATAATGAAAAACTGTTTTTT
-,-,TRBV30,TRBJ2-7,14,CAWGQAPLSYEQYF,TGTGCCTGGGGTCAGGCACCACTCTCCTACGAGCAGTACTTC
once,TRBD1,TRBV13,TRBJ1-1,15,CASSQARGLGTEAFF,TGTGCCAGCAGCCAAGCCAGGGGGCTAGGCACTGAAGCTTTCTTT
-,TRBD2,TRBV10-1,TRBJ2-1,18,CASSESIWSSGRYNEQFF,TGCGCCAGCAGTGAGTCGATCTGGTCTAGCGGGAGATATAATGAGCAGTTCTTC
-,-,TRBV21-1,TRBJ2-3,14,CASIPARSTDTQYF,TGTGCCAGCATTCCCGCGCGGAGCACAGATACGCAGTATTTT
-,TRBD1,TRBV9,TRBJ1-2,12,CASSVETGGYTF,TGTGCCAGCAGCGTAGAGACAGGGGGCTACACCTTC
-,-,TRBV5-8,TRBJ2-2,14,CASSLVNAVGELFF,TGTGCCAGCAGCTTGGTAAATGCGGTGGGGGAGCTGTTTTTT
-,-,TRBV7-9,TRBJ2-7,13,CASSPGFGGEQYF,TGTGCCAGCAGCCCAGGGTTCGGGGGCGAGCAGTACTTC
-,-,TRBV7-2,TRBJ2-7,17,CASSSYPRLGAHYEQYF,TGTGCCAGCAGCTCGTACCCGCGACTAGGGGCCCACTACGAGCAGTACTTC
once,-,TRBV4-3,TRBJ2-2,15,CASSQDSTNTGELFF,TGCGCCAGCAGCCAAGACTCCACGAACACCGGGGAGCTGTTTTTT
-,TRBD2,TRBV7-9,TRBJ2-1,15,CASSLLAGGNSEQFF,TGTGCCAGCAGCTTACTCGCGGGAGGCAACAGTGAGCAGTTCTTC
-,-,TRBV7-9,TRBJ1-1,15,CASSLAGLLNTEAFF,TGTGCCAGCAGCTTAGCGGGACTCTTGAACACTGAAGCTTTCTTT
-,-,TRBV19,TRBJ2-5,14,CASSSRGGQETQYF,TGTGCCAGTAGTAGCCGAGGGGGCCAAGAGACCCAGTACTTC
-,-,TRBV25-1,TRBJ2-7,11,CASRAGLEQYF,TGTGCCAGCAGGGCCGGATTAGAGCAGTACTTC
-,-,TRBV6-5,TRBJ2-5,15,CASSYGAREQETQYF,TGTGCCAGCAGTTACGGGGCGCGGGAACAAGAGACCCAGTACTTC
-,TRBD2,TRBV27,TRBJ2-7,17,CASSLGTSGSYSYEQYF,TGTGCCAGCAGTTTAGGGACTAGCGGGAGCTACTCCTACGAGCAGTACTTC
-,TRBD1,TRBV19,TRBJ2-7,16,CASSVGTGRMGYEQYF,TGTGCCAGTAGTGTGGGGACAGGGAGGATGGGATACGAGCAGTACTTC
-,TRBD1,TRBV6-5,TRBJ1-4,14,CASSYSTGSEKLFF,TGTGCCAGCAGTTACTCGACAGGGAGTGAAAAACTGTTTTTT
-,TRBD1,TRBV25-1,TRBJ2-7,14,CASSYIGTAYEQYF,TGTGCCAGCTCCTATATTGGGACAGCCTACGAGCAGTACTTC
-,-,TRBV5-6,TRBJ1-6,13,CASSYGGGAPLHF,TGTGCCAGCAGCTATGGGGGAGGTGCACCCCTCCACTTT
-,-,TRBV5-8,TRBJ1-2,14,CASSLRGLNYGYTF,TGTGCCAGCAGCTTGCGGGGCCTGAACTATGGCTACACCTTC
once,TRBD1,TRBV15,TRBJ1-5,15,CATSTDRGYNQPQHF,TGTGCCACCAGTACGGACAGGGGGTACAATCAGCCCCAGCATTTT
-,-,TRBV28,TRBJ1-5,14,CASSLVVADQPQHF,TGTGCCAGCAGTTTAGTAGTGGCGGATCAGCCCCAGCATTTT
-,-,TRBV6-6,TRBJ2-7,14,CASSPDRSSYEQYF,TGTGCCAGCAGCCCTGACCGGAGCTCCTACGAGCAGTACTTC
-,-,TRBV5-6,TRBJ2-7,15,CASSPGLYNSYEQYF,TGTGCCAGCAGCCCCGGGTTGTATAACTCCTACGAGCAGTACTTC
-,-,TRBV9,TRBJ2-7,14,CASSVGPSAYEQYF,TGTGCCAGCAGCGTAGGCCCCAGCGCCTACGAGCAGTACTTC
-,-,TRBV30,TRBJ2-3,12,CAWSVFTDTQYF,TGTGCCTGGAGTGTATTTACAGATACGCAGTATTTT
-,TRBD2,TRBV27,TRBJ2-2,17,CASSYGAGELYTGELFF,TGTGCCAGCAGTTATGGAGCGGGAGAGTTGTACACCGGGGAGCTGTTTTTT
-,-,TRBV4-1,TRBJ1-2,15,CASSQERDSNYGYTF,TGCGCCAGCAGCCAAGAGCGCGACAGCAACTATGGCTACACCTTC
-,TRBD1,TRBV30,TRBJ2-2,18,CAWSRGQPRRKNTGELFF,TGTGCCTGGAGTAGGGGACAGCCTCGACGTAAGAACACCGGGGAGCTGTTTTTT
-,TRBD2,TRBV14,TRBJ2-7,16,CASSQDPGLVTYEQYF,TGTGCCAGCAGCCAAGATCCGGGACTAGTTACCTACGAGCAGTACTTC
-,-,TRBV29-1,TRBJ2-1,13,CSVRLPIYNEQFF,TGCAGCGTTCGACTTCCCATATACAATGAGCAGTTCTTC
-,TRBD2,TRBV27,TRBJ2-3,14,CASTPTGGSDTQYF,TGTGCCAGCACTCCCACCGGGGGGAGCGATACGCAGTATTTT
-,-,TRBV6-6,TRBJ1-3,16,CASSYSGGGSGNTIYF,TGTGCCAGCAGTTACTCTGGCGGAGGCTCTGGAAACACCATATATTTT
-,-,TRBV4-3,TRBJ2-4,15,CASSPAWQNKNIQYF,TGCGCCAGCAGCCCCGCCTGGCAGAATAAAAACATTCAGTACTTC
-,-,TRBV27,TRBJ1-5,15,CASSPIQGNNQPQHF,TGTGCCAGCAGTCCTATACAGGGAAACAATCAGCCCCAGCATTTT
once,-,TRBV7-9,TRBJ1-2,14,CASSLGQGRYGYTF,TGTGCCAGCAGCTTAGGGCAGGGGAGATACGGCTACACCTTC
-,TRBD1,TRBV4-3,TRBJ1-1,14,CASSPGGSGFEAFF,TGCGCCAGCAGCCCAGGGGGCAGCGGTTTTGAAGCTTTCTTT
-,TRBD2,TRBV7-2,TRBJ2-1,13,CASSLVTSGEQFF,TGTGCCAGCAGCTTAGTGACTAGCGGAGAGCAGTTCTTC